Below are 26 T cell receptor beta chains sequenced from a single sample in a study of cytomegalovirus exposure and HLA in healthy donors (dated by TCRdb to the late 2010s). The library was prepared using the immunoSEQ multiplex PCR assay. A mixture of 60 forward primers for TCR Vbeta segments and 13 reverse primers for TCR Jbeta segments was used in the multiplex PCR. The table comes from immuneACCESS by way of TCRdb, which keeps in-frame sequences with V and J called. Part of the clones is missing from these tables; in studies checked, under half for an unresolved V gene and the rest for unknown reasons. This sample gives about 170,000 clones in total; 75% to 90% of them show up just once. Clones ranked in the top ten supply about 2.5% of the sample. The sample comprised PBMCs. These receptor sequences come from a male donor in good health and CMV-seronegative.

The rearrangement joins TRBV7-9 to TRBJ2-1, with TRBD2 as a possible D gene (6 bases). CDR3 length equals 17 residues. V shed 5 bases and J shed 0 bases, with 17 bases lying between them. Looked up from germline, CDR1 is SEHNR and CDR2 is FQNEAQ (reference sequence). In nucleotides, the CDR3 is TGTGCCAGCAGCCCCCGTGGGGGGTCGAGCTCCTACAATGAGCAGTTCTTC. Translated, it gives CASSPRGGSSSYNEQFF.

The chain combines TRBV19 with TRBJ2-7; 8 nucleotides agree with TRBD2. Germline lookup yields CDR1 LNHDA and CDR2 SQIVND (reference sequence). This CDR3 is 15 amino acids long. Trimming cost V 7 bases and J 7 bases; bases outside gene matches: 15. CDR3 nucleotides: TGTGCCAGTACTTATAGCGGGGCCTCCCGGGGAGAGCAGTACTTC. Protein: CASTYSGASRGEQYF.

The chain couples TRBV7-2 to TRBJ1-1; no reliable D call. Germline CDR1 and CDR2: SGHTA and FQGNSA. Deletions cut 5 bases from V and 0 bases from J, with 16 bases between. This CDR3 region has 16 residues. For the CDR3, the DNA is TGTGCCAGCAGCCCACAGACGGGGAACATGAACACTGAAGCTTTCTTT. Its protein product is CASSPQTGNMNTEAFF.

This chain links TRBV10-2 with TRBJ1-5; D gene ambiguous. Germline CDR1 WSHSY, CDR2 SAAADI. This CDR3 has 15 residues. Trimming cost V 4 bases and J 0 bases, with 10 bases left between them. The CDR3 region is CASSVGRNSNQPQHF. For the CDR3, the DNA is TGCGCCAGCAGTGTGGGGAGAAATAGCAATCAGCCCCAGCATTTT.

This chain links TRBV7-9 with TRBJ2-7; 10 bases line up with TRBD2. The V gene end was trimmed by 5 bases and the J gene end by 0 bases; junction bases not matched to a gene: 4. The CDR3 length is 15 residues. Germline V gene data show CDR1 as SEHNR and CDR2 as FQNEAQ (reference sequence). The CDR3 nucleotides read TGTGCCAGCAGCCCTAGCGGGGGTGCCTCCTACGAGCAGTACTTC. It codes for CASSPSGGASYEQYF.

This clone was recorded a few times. The rearrangement links TRBV10-2 to TRBJ1-1; D is unclear. The CDR3 loop spans 13 amino acids. Germline V gene sequence: CDR1 WSHSY, CDR2 SAAADI. V was trimmed by 2 bases and J by 3 bases, leaving 7 bases between them. The chain's CDR3 is CASSEGQYTEAFF. The CDR3, as DNA: TGCGCCAGCAGTGAGGGGCAGTACACTGAAGCTTTCTTT.

The chain recombines TRBV10-3 with TRBJ2-1; 14 bases align to TRBD2. The CDR3 length is 15 residues. The germline gives CDR1 ENHRY, CDR2 SYGVKD. The junction had 3 bases not matched to a gene; V was cut back by 5 bases and J by 6 bases. Here the CDR3 reads CAISLTSGGANEQFF. CDR3 DNA sequence: TGTGCCATCAGTTTGACTAGCGGGGGGGCCAATGAGCAGTTCTTC.

V gene TRBV18 combines with J gene TRBJ2-7, with TRBD1 identical over 8 bases. The V segment lost 4 bases and the J segment 0 bases; nucleotides outside the gene matches: 2. CDR1 KGHSH and CDR2 LQKENI come from the germline V gene. The CDR3 totals 14 residues. This CDR3 is CASSQTGGSYEQYF. In nucleotides, the CDR3 is TGTGCCAGCTCACAAACAGGGGGCTCCTACGAGCAGTACTTC.

As DNA, the CDR3 is TGTGCCAGCAGCTTGGGCGGGACAGGGGAATTATATGGCTACACCTTC. This translates into CASSLGGTGELYGYTF. J is TRBJ1-2 and V is TRBV5-6; 10 bases agree with TRBD1. Germline V CDR1 and CDR2: SGHDT, YYEEEE. The V and J ends lost 0 bases and 5 bases, in that order; junction bases with no gene match: 7. CDR3 length equals 16 residues.

The chain has TRBV15 and TRBJ2-2, with 7 bases identical to TRBD2. This CDR3 contains 13 residues. Germline V CDR1 and CDR2: LNHNV, YYDKDF (reference sequence). The trim removed 9 bases at V and 4 bases at J, leaving 5 bases unmatched. CDR3 coding DNA: TGTGCCACGAGTTGGGGGGGCACCGGGGAGCTGTTTTTT. Translation: CATSWGGTGELFF.

V and J are TRBV6-5 and TRBJ1-2; 7 nucleotides line up with TRBD1. The CDR3 totals 14 residues. Germline V gene data show CDR1 as MNHEY and CDR2 as SVGAGI. V lost 0 bases to trimming and J lost 5 bases; unmatched junction nucleotides: 3. The CDR3 bases are TGTGCCAGCAGTTACTCCGGGACAGCGTATGGCTACACCTTC. It codes for CASSYSGTAYGYTF.

This clone was seen more than once but under ten times. Mismatch with germline at one junction end may stem from a read error. The V and J genes are TRBV5-5 and TRBJ1-2, with a tentative D call TRBD1 (5 bases). This CDR3 has 15 amino acids. Looked up from germline, CDR1 is SGHKS and CDR2 is YYEKEE (reference sequence). CDR3 sequence: CASSLVGEDYYGYTF. The CDR3 nucleotides are TGTGCCAGCAGTTTGGTGGGGGAGGATTACTATGGCTACACCTTC.

This chain uses TRBV11-2 with TRBJ2-2, with TRBD2 matching 9 bases. Germline V CDR1 and CDR2: SGHAT, FQNNGV. V dropped 0 bases and J dropped 1; count of bases not matched to a gene: 3. This CDR3 has 17 amino acids. CDR3 coding DNA: TGTGCCAGCAGCTTAGATCGCGGGGGGGTGAACACCGGGGAGCTGTTTTTT. Translated: CASSLDRGGVNTGELFF.

The chain links TRBV10-1 to TRBJ2-2, with TRBD1 matching over 8 bases. The CDR3 contains 15 residues. V was clipped by 5 bases and J by 7 bases; unmatched bases: 9. CDR1 WNHNN and CDR2 SYGVQD come from the germline V gene (reference sequence). The CDR3 reads CASSLNRGNGGELFF. The CDR3 coding sequence is TGCGCCAGCAGTCTGAACAGGGGGAATGGCGGGGAGCTGTTTTTT.

CDR3 nucleotides: TGTGCCAGCAGTGAAGCGCTTCGGGGGGTGGGTCAGCCCCAGCATTTT. Translation gives CASSEALRGVGQPQHF. The rearrangement joins TRBV6-1 to TRBJ1-5; perhaps TRBD1 as D (5 bases). This CDR3 comprises 16 residues. V dropped 0 bases and J dropped 6 bases, with 15 bases sitting between them. Looked up from germline, CDR1 is MNHNS and CDR2 is SASEGT.

CDR3 nucleotides: TGTGCCAGCAGCCGAGATCAAAACACCATATATTTT. The encoded protein is CASSRDQNTIYF. This chain joins TRBV5-4 and TRBJ1-3, with D unclear. Trimming left V 4 bases short and J 6 bases short, with 8 bases between. This CDR3 contains 12 residues. Germline V gene sequence: CDR1 SGHNT, CDR2 YYREEE (reference sequence).

V usage is TRBV5-4 and J usage is TRBJ1-2, with D tentatively TRBD1 (6 bases). Germline CDR1 SGHNT, CDR2 YYREEE (reference sequence). V dropped 4 bases and J dropped 8 bases, with 15 bases sitting between them. CDR3 length: 13 residues. The DNA for the CDR3 is TGTGCCAGCAGCATCCGGGACAATGGGGGCTACACCTTC. The encoded protein is CASSIRDNGGYTF. Full variable domain (remainder filled in from reference TRBV5-4 and TRBJ1-2): ETGVTQSPTHLIKTRGQQVTLRCSSQSGHNTVSWYQQALGQGPQFIFQYYREEENGRGNFPPRFSGLQFPNYSSELNVNALELDDSALYLCASSIRDNGGYTFGSGTRLTVV.

The chain employs TRBV6-5 and TRBJ1-1, with no clear D. Trimming stripped 1 base from V and 0 bases from J, with 9 bases between. The CDR3 covers 15 residues. Germline V CDR1 and CDR2: MNHEY, SVGAGI. As DNA, the CDR3 is TGTGCCAGCAGTTACTTCGCAGAAATGAACACTGAAGCTTTCTTT. It translates to CASSYFAEMNTEAFF.

This clone occurred a few times. J is TRBJ1-1 and V is TRBV4-1; 10 positions match TRBD1. V dropped 5 bases and J dropped 7; count of bases not matched to a gene: 7. From germline, CDR1 is MGHRA and CDR2 YSYEKL. The CDR3 spans 14 residues. This CDR3 reads CASSMGQGTGEAFF. In nucleotides, the CDR3 is TGCGCCAGCAGCATGGGACAGGGGACCGGTGAAGCTTTCTTT.

The chain has TRBV19 and TRBJ2-7; D may be TRBD2 (6 bases). This CDR3 has 15 amino acids. The V gene's germline CDR1 is LNHDA and CDR2 SQIVND (reference sequence). V dropped 5 bases and J dropped 5 bases, with 19 bases sitting between them. DNA of the CDR3: TGTGCCAGTAGTCGGGGGATGAGGGGTTTCGACGAGCAGTACTTC. Translated, it gives CASSRGMRGFDEQYF.

V is TRBV19 and J is TRBJ2-1; TRBD2 matches 12 bases. The ends lost 7 bases at V and 2 bases at J; junction bases unmatched: 3. This CDR3 comprises 15 residues. Germline values: CDR1 LNHDA, CDR2 SQIVND (reference sequence). CDR3 sequence (DNA): TGTGCCAGTATCCCTAGCGGGGGGGCCTACAATGAGCAGTTCTTC. Its protein is CASIPSGGAYNEQFF.

This clone was counted a single time. This sequence joins TRBV9 and TRBJ2-1, with D possibly matching TRBD1 (6 bases). There are 15 residues in the CDR3. Germline lookup yields CDR1 SGDLS and CDR2 YYNGEE. V shed 4 bases and J shed 2 bases, with 13 bases lying between them. The CDR3 DNA is TGTGCCAGCAGCCCTAGGGGGTCGACCTACAATGAGCAGTTCTTC. This gives the protein CASSPRGSTYNEQFF.

This chain uses TRBV2 with TRBJ2-4; D is undetermined. Germline V CDR1 and CDR2: SNHLY, FYNNEI. Trimming removed 4 bases from V and 0 bases from J, with 7 bases in between. CDR3 length: 14 amino acids. The CDR3 sequence: CASSATVAKNIQYF. For the CDR3, the DNA is TGTGCCAGCAGTGCTACGGTAGCCAAAAACATTCAGTACTTC.

The chain joins TRBV4-2 to TRBJ2-1, with TRBD2 identical over 8 bases. CDR1 is LGHNA and CDR2 is YNFKEQ in the germline V gene. V lost 1 base, J lost 3 bases, and 2 bases stayed unmatched. The CDR3 length is 15 residues. The CDR3 DNA sequence: TGTGCCAGCAGCCAAGTTGCGGGGGGCTACAATGAGCAGTTCTTC. Amino acids: CASSQVAGGYNEQFF.

The chain employs TRBV6-6 and TRBJ1-3; the match to TRBD1 covers 7 bases. The CDR3 consists of 15 residues. Germline CDR1 and CDR2: MNHNY and SVGAGI (reference sequence). Germline trimming cut 4 bases from V and 4 bases from J; bases unmatched to any gene: 7. CDR3: CASSSRRDSGNTIYF. The CDR3 DNA sequence: TGTGCCAGCAGTTCACGCCGGGACAGCGGAAACACCATATATTTT.

This sequence joins TRBV2 and TRBJ2-5; D possibly corresponds to TRBD1 (5 bases). The V end was cut by 6 bases, the J end by 5 bases, with 7 bases between. CDR3 size: 11 residues. Germline CDR1 is SNHLY and CDR2 is FYNNEI. CDR3 DNA: TGTGCCAGCAGGGACATCGAGACCCAGTACTTC. It is translated as CASRDIETQYF.